Following are 3 T cell receptor beta chains from one sample sequenced in a study of siplizumab effects on memory and regulatory T cells. This table comes from immunoSEQ multiplex PCR, and its TCRdb copy is limited to in-frame clones, with some not included. Among about 110,000 clones, roughly 89% were seen once, and the ten largest hold 1.3%. The source material was CD4+ T cells sorted from blood. The receptors stem from a human donor in good health.

The chain links TRBV7-9 to TRBJ1-1; 9 bases align to TRBD1. The CDR3 extends over 17 amino acids. The V gene end was trimmed by 10 bases and the J gene end by 0 bases; junction bases not matched to a gene: 15. Germline V gene lookup returns CDR1 SEHNR and CDR2 FQNEAQ (reference sequence). DNA of the CDR3: TGTGCCAACAAACCGGGACAGGGTTTTTTCATGAACACTGAAGCTTTCTTT. Translated, it gives CANKPGQGFFMNTEAFF.

In this sample, this clone turned up once. The chain carries TRBV29-1 and TRBJ2-1; the D is unclear. Germline V gives CDR1 SQVTM, CDR2 ANQGSEA. This CDR3 has 16 amino acids. V was pared by 3 bases and J by 0 bases, with 15 bases between. The CDR3 sequence is CSVDRARVSSYNEQFF. The CDR3 nucleotides are TGCAGCGTTGATAGGGCTCGGGTGAGCTCCTACAATGAGCAGTTCTTC.

V gene TRBV18 combines with J gene TRBJ1-4; 7 nucleotides agree with TRBD1. This CDR3 has 16 residues. J gave up 5 bases and V 1 base, and 7 bases lay outside the gene matches. Germline lookup yields CDR1 KGHSH and CDR2 LQKENI. The CDR3 sequence: CASSPRDSKRNEKLFF. CDR3 DNA sequence: TGTGCCAGCTCACCACGGGACAGCAAACGGAATGAAAAACTGTTTTTT.